This T cell receptor (beta chain) derives from a study of radiotherapy plus CTLA-4 blockade in lung cancer. Study-level results: Tumor-derived TCR clones expanded in blood after radiotherapy plus ipilimumab.

Of note for this clone: Its antigen is not known. One end of the junction varies from germline; a read error may be responsible.

The method was immunoSEQ multiplex PCR; TCRdb's version includes in-frame clones alone and lacks a portion of them. The data contain 80,000 or so clones, 78% of them singletons. The CDR3 spans 15 residues. CDR1 is SSHAT and CDR2 is FNYEAQ in the germline V gene (reference sequence). This clonotype was sampled from a human donor with non-small cell lung cancer whose response to radiotherapy plus ipilimumab could not be evaluated. Some clones in this sample may be carry-over from other donors' samples. This chain links TRBV7-7 with TRBJ2-1, with 7 bases matching TRBD2. The source was peripheral blood, collected from a patient treated with radiotherapy plus ipilimumab. The CDR3 nucleotides are TGTGCTAGCAGCCTAGCGGAGGGATCTTACAATGAGCAGTTCTTC. As protein: CASSLAEGSYNEQFF.